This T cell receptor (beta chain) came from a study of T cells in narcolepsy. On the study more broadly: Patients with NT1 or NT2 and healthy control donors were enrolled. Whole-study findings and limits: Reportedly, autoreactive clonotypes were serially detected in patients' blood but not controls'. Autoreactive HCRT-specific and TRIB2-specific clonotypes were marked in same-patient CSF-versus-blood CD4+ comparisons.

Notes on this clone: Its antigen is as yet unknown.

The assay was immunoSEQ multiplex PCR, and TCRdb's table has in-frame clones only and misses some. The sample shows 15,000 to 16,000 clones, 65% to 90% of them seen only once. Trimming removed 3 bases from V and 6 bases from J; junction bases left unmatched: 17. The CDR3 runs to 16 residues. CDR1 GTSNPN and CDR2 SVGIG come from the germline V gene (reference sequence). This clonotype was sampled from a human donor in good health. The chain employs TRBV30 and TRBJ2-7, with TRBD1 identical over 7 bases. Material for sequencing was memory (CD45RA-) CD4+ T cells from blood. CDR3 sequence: CAWSETAVSRDSEQYF. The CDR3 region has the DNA TGTGCCTGGAGCGAAACCGCCGTGTCCCGGGACAGCGAGCAGTACTTC.